The sequence of this T cell receptor (beta chain) was determined in a study of OX40 agonist ivuxolimab in advanced cancers. The CDR3 loop spans 14 amino acids. Trimming took off 5 bases at V and 5 bases at J, with 15 bases between the two ends. Germline V CDR1 and CDR2: LNHDA, SQIVND (reference sequence). TCRdb's copy holds only in-frame clones and misses some; the assay was immunoSEQ multiplex PCR. Among approximately 58,000 clones listed, 82% were seen once. The rearrangement links TRBV19 to TRBJ1-2; possibly TRBD1 for D (6 bases). This sample comprised CD4+ or CD8+ T cells sorted from blood, obtained in a trial of the OX40 agonist ivuxolimab. The sequence was obtained from an adult with an advanced solid tumor such as melanoma, head and neck, liver or kidney cancer. CDR3 nucleotide sequence: TGTGCCAGTAGTTACGGGACACCAGCTTATGGCTACACCTTC. It encodes CASSYGTPAYGYTF.